A single sample is the source of the 22 T cell receptor beta chains below, sequenced in a study of T-cell reconstitution after alpha-beta-depleted transplantation in children. The TCRbeta library was prepared with unique molecular identifiers. TCRdb passed the PCR reads through MiXCR, listing each CDR3 protein once. The sample has 450,000 to 600,000 distinct CDR3 sequences, about 16% seen once. The sample here was PBMCs from the stem cell graft donor, taken from the stem cell graft. The receptors shown here come from a human donor who donated a stem cell graft to a child with acute lymphoblastic leukemia.

This clonotype showed up just a few times. This sequence joins TRBV20-1 and TRBJ2-7; possible D gene TRBD1, 5 bases. V was clipped by 1 base and J by 6 bases, with 13 bases between them. Germline V gene lookup returns CDR1 DFQATT and CDR2 SNEGSKA (reference sequence). The CDR3 is made up of 13 amino acids. The CDR3 loop is CSARGGQGPEQYF. The CDR3 nucleotides are TGCAGTGCTAGAGGTGGCCAGGGTCCCGAGCAGTACTTC.

The V gene is TRBV5-6, the J gene TRBJ2-3, with a weak D call TRBD2 (6 bases). V shed 3 bases and J shed 3 bases, with 14 bases lying between them. Germline V gives CDR1 SGHDT, CDR2 YYEEEE. This CDR3 has 15 residues. Here the CDR3 DNA reads TGTGCCAGCAGCTCGGGGGATTCAGGGACAGATACGCAGTATTTT. It is translated as CASSSGDSGTDTQYF.

This clonotype was found a few times. The chain couples TRBV2 to TRBJ1-1, with D possibly matching TRBD1 (5 bases). The germline V and J ends were trimmed by 3 bases and 4 bases, with 15 bases remaining between them. This CDR3 has 15 amino acids. Germline values: CDR1 SNHLY, CDR2 FYNNEI. The CDR3 loop reads CASSDTGAGTTEAFF. The CDR3 DNA is TGTGCCAGCAGTGACACGGGAGCAGGGACCACTGAAGCTTTCTTT.

DNA for the CDR3: TGCAGTGCTAGAGTCTTGGCTGGGGCCAACGTCCTGACTTTC. Its protein is CSARVLAGANVLTF. The rearrangement links TRBV20-1 to TRBJ2-6, with no clear D. From germline, CDR1 is DFQATT and CDR2 SNEGSKA (reference sequence). Trimming removed 1 base at V and 2 bases at J, with 6 bases between. This CDR3 is built from 14 residues.

In this sample, this clonotype turned up many times. The gene calls are TRBV29-1 and TRBJ2-2; weak D call: TRBD1 (6 bases). Trimming shortened V by 8 bases and J by 7 bases, and 17 bases separated the two germline ends. The CDR3 is 13 amino acids. Germline-derived CDR1 and CDR2 are SQVTM and ANQGSEA. The CDR3, as DNA: TGCAGCTTCCTACCAGGGGCGGGCGGGGAGCTGTTTTTT. This codes for CSFLPGAGGELFF.

This chain joins TRBV5-1 and TRBJ2-3; D not resolved. The CDR3 extends over 15 amino acids. The V and J ends lost 0 bases and 2 bases respectively, with 10 bases between them. Germline V gene data show CDR1 as SGHRS and CDR2 as YFSETQ. CDR3 sequence reads: CASSLGELHTDTQYF. The CDR3 nucleotides read TGCGCCAGCAGCTTGGGAGAGCTACACACAGATACGCAGTATTTT.

The V gene is TRBV9, the J gene TRBJ2-7; 9 bases fit TRBD2. The CDR3 is made up of 15 amino acids. Per the germline V gene, CDR1 is SGDLS and CDR2 is YYNGEE. After removal of 2 bases from V and 3 bases from J, the junction contained 6 bases not matched to a gene. The CDR3 here is CASSVEREESYEQYF. DNA for the CDR3: TGTGCCAGCAGCGTTGAGCGGGAGGAAAGCTACGAGCAGTACTTC.

The chain couples TRBV7-9 to TRBJ1-2; D perhaps matches TRBD1 (6 bases). The ends were cut back, 5 bases at V and 4 bases at J, with 17 bases in the middle. There are 15 residues in the CDR3. CDR1 SEHNR and CDR2 FQNEAQ come from the germline V gene (reference sequence). The CDR3 sequence is CASSPRGQTPYGYTF. Here the CDR3 DNA reads TGTGCCAGCAGCCCGCGGGGACAAACCCCCTATGGCTACACCTTC.

The chain recombines TRBV5-1 with TRBJ2-7; D may be TRBD2 (6 bases). This CDR3 region has 14 residues. Germline V gives CDR1 SGHRS, CDR2 YFSETQ. V was trimmed by 4 bases and J by 3 bases, leaving 14 bases between them. The CDR3 is CASSTAGSHYEQYF. In DNA, the CDR3 is TGCGCCAGCAGCACGGCCGGGAGCCACTACGAGCAGTACTTC. Drawing the rest from reference TRBV5-1 and TRBJ2-7, the complete variable domain is KAGVTQTPRYLIKTRGQQVTLSCSPISGHRSVSWYQQTPGQGLQFLFEYFSETQRNKGNFPGRFSGRQFSNSRSEMNVSTLELGDSALYLCASSTAGSHYEQYFGPGTRLTVT.

CDR3 nucleotides: TGCAGTGTCCTTAGCGGGGCGTTCTACGAGCAGTACTTC. Its translation: CSVLSGAFYEQYF. This rearrangement joins TRBV20-1 to TRBJ2-7, with 8 bases lining up with TRBD2. This CDR3 is built from 13 residues. The ends lost 7 bases at V and 3 bases at J; junction bases unmatched: 8. The germline CDR1 and CDR2 sequences are DFQATT and SNEGSKA (reference sequence).

This chain uses TRBV6-2 or TRBV6-3 with TRBJ2-7; D possibly corresponds to TRBD1 (6 bases). V was pared by 6 bases and J by 2 bases, with 35 bases between. Germline lookup yields CDR1 MNHEY and CDR2 SVGEGT. The CDR3 is 21 amino acids. CDR3: CASSPWGRVTLAEDLTYEQYF. The CDR3 DNA reads as TGTGCCAGCAGCCCCTGGGGGCGGGTAACGCTCGCGGAAGATTTAACCTACGAGCAGTACTTC.

This clonotype turned up a few times. J is TRBJ1-1 and V is TRBV10-3; D is undetermined. The CDR3 has 14 amino acids. Trimming shortened V by 5 bases and J by 1 base, and 11 bases separated the two germline ends. The germline gives CDR1 ENHRY, CDR2 SYGVKD. The chain's CDR3 is CAISPRAQNTEAFF. The CDR3 bases are TGTGCCATCAGTCCCAGAGCACAGAACACTGAAGCTTTCTTT.

This clonotype was counted a single time. This sequence joins TRBV12-5 and TRBJ2-1; possibly TRBD2 for D (7 bases). Trimming removed 7 bases at V and 2 bases at J, with 12 bases between. CDR3 length: 14 residues. Germline assignment: CDR1 LGHNT and CDR2 FRNRAP. In DNA form, the CDR3 reads TGTGCTAGTGCCCGGGGGGCCCCCTACAATGAGCAGTTCTTC. It yields the protein CASARGAPYNEQFF.

The chain has TRBV4-1 and TRBJ2-3, with 10 bases lining up with TRBD1. Germline CDR1 and CDR2: MGHRA and YSYEKL. V shed 3 bases, J shed 1 base, and the junction held 7 bases outside the gene matches. The CDR3 contains 17 residues. CDR3 DNA sequence: TGCGCCAGCAGCCATTACGCCGGGACAGGGGGCACAGATACGCAGTATTTT. Its protein is CASSHYAGTGGTDTQYF.

This clonotype has a handful of counts. In nucleotides, the CDR3 is TGTGCCAGCAGCTTCGGGACAGGGTTCAGTGGTCAGTACTTC. Amino acid sequence: CASSFGTGFSGQYF. The rearrangement uses TRBV5-5 and TRBJ2-5; 9 nucleotides line up with TRBD1. Germline V lookup: CDR1 SGHKS, CDR2 YYEKEE (reference sequence). The CDR3 consists of 14 residues. Germline trimming cut 2 bases from V and 11 bases from J; bases unmatched to any gene: 10.

The chain combines TRBV6-5 with TRBJ2-1; the D gene is possibly TRBD2 (5 bases). Trimming removed 0 bases at V and 7 bases at J, with 7 bases between. CDR3 length: 13 amino acids. Germline CDR1 reads MNHEY; CDR2 reads SVGAGI. CDR3 loop: CASSYSIANEQFF. CDR3 nucleotides: TGTGCCAGCAGTTACTCAATAGCGAATGAGCAGTTCTTC.

The rearrangement joins TRBV7-2 to TRBJ2-2; D might be TRBD1 (6 bases). V lost 6 bases to trimming and J lost 2 bases, with 10 bases between them. The CDR3 contains 14 residues. Germline CDR1 is SGHTA and CDR2 is FQGNSA. The CDR3 DNA reads as TGTGCCAGCAGTATACAGGGAAACACCGGGGAGCTGTTTTTT. As protein: CASSIQGNTGELFF.

A few counts support this clonotype. As DNA, the CDR3 is TGTGCCAGCAGCCCGGCAGGGGTTGGAAACACCATATATTTT. Its translation is CASSPAGVGNTIYF. The chain employs TRBV7-3 and TRBJ1-3; maybe TRBD1 (6 bases). The CDR3 is made up of 14 amino acids. V lost 5 bases and J 3 bases, leaving 11 bases between the germline ends. Per the germline V gene, CDR1 is SGHTA and CDR2 is FQGTGA.

A few counts support this clonotype. The rearrangement links TRBV5-1 to TRBJ2-1; possibly TRBD1 for D (6 bases). CDR1 is SGHRS and CDR2 is YFSETQ in the germline V gene. V dropped 1 base and J dropped 2 bases, with 13 bases sitting between them. The CDR3 sequence is 16 residues long. The CDR3 is CASSLTPGQPYNEQFF. The DNA for the CDR3 is TGCGCCAGCAGCTTGACCCCGGGACAACCCTACAATGAGCAGTTCTTC.

Only a few counts were recorded for this clonotype. The chain carries TRBV6-5 and TRBJ2-4, with 7 bases lining up with TRBD1. J lost 2 bases, V lost 2 bases, and 3 bases had no gene match. The CDR3 runs 15 residues. Germline assignment: CDR1 MNHEY and CDR2 SVGAGI. The CDR3 is CASSYEGATKNIQYF. The CDR3 DNA reads as TGTGCCAGCAGTTACGAGGGGGCTACCAAAAACATTCAGTACTTC.

This clonotype was seen only a few times. This chain's CDR3 is CSAPLRWAGHNYNEQFF. The CDR3 DNA is TGCAGTGCTCCTTTGAGATGGGCGGGACACAACTACAATGAGCAGTTCTTC. The chain has TRBV20-1 and TRBJ2-1; D is perhaps TRBD1 or TRBD2 (6 bases each). In germline, CDR1 is DFQATT, CDR2 SNEGSKA (reference sequence). CDR3 length: 17 amino acids. The ends were cut back, 5 bases at V and 3 bases at J, with 23 bases in the middle.

This clonotype showed up many times. The chain employs TRBV11-2 and TRBJ2-3; 15 bases agree with TRBD2. The germline V gene has CDR1 SGHAT and CDR2 FQNNGV. This CDR3 region has 19 residues. The V gene end was trimmed by 2 bases and the J gene end by 4 bases; junction bases not matched to a gene: 10. In nucleotides, the CDR3 is TGTGCCAGCAGCTTAAGACCCGGACTAGCGGGAGGGAAATCAGATACGCAGTATTTT. Protein sequence: CASSLRPGLAGGKSDTQYF.